This entry lists 17 T cell receptor beta chains sequenced from one sample in a study of OX40 agonist ivuxolimab in advanced cancers. TCRdb's copy holds only in-frame clones and misses some; the assay was immunoSEQ multiplex PCR. This sample has fewer than 95,000 clones, with approximately 84% found just once. This material consisted of CD4+ or CD8+ T cells sorted from blood, taken in a trial of the OX40 agonist ivuxolimab. The receptors were sampled from an adult with an advanced solid tumor such as melanoma, head and neck, liver or kidney cancer.

This clone was detected only a few times. V usage is TRBV12-1 and J usage is TRBJ2-1; TRBD2 is taken as the D call from the table, unchecked against the DNA. TRBV12-1 is a known pseudogene. This CDR3 has 17 residues. The CDR3 DNA sequence: TGTGCCAGCAGCGCTGAACTCGTAGGGAGGGGGTACAATGAGCAGTTCTTC. Amino acid sequence: CASSAELVGRGYNEQFF.

V is TRBV5-6 and J is TRBJ1-4; tentative D call: TRBD1 (6 bases). The CDR3 length is 15 residues. CDR1 and CDR2 (germline): SGHDT, YYEEEE. V was clipped by 3 bases and J by 7 bases, with 16 bases between them. CDR3 protein: CASSSRGGRVEKLFF. The DNA for the CDR3 is TGTGCCAGCAGCTCCCGAGGGGGGAGGGTTGAAAAACTGTTTTTT.

The chain employs TRBV6-5 and TRBJ1-5; 8 bases align to TRBD1. Losses at the gene ends were 6 bases for V and 6 bases for J; bases not matched to a gene: 4. Germline-derived CDR1 and CDR2 are MNHEY and SVGAGI. The CDR3 totals 13 residues. CDR3 nucleotides: TGTGCCAGCAGCCAGGGGGCTCTTCAGCCCCAGCATTTT. It is translated as CASSQGALQPQHF.

This sequence joins TRBV11-2 and TRBJ1-5; 8 nucleotides match TRBD1. The CDR3 is 15 residues long. Germline lookup yields CDR1 SGHAT and CDR2 FQNNGV. The J segment lost 7 bases and the V segment lost 4 bases, leaving 9 bases of the junction unmatched. The DNA of the CDR3 is TGTGCCAGCAGCTCTCTGGCAGGGGGCGGGCAGCCCCAGCATTTT. Protein sequence: CASSSLAGGGQPQHF.

This clone was seen a single time. This rearrangement joins TRBV7-9 to TRBJ1-4, with 7 bases aligning to TRBD1. Germline trimming cut 3 bases from V and 4 bases from J; bases unmatched to any gene: 5. The germline gives CDR1 SEHNR, CDR2 FQNEAQ (reference sequence). This CDR3 is built from 15 residues. CDR3 bases: TGTGCCAGCAGCTTCGAAGGACAGGTTAATGAAAAACTGTTTTTT. Its translation is CASSFEGQVNEKLFF.

A single count supports this clone. This chain uses TRBV28 with TRBJ2-3; 8 nucleotides agree with TRBD2. With V trimmed by 1 base and J by 4 bases, 7 bases remained unmatched. The CDR3 is made up of 16 amino acids. The germline CDR1 and CDR2 sequences are MDHEN and SYDVKM. CDR3 bases: TGTGCCAGCAGTTTATTTCCGGGGGGGCCCTCAGATACGCAGTATTTT. This gives the protein CASSLFPGGPSDTQYF.

This sequence joins TRBV4-3 and TRBJ1-2; 10 nucleotides match TRBD1. The CDR3 extends over 17 amino acids. The junction had 5 bases not matched to a gene; V was cut back by 1 base and J by 0 bases. Germline V gene lookup returns CDR1 LGHNA and CDR2 YSLEER. The CDR3 bases are TGCGCCAGCAGCCAAGTACCGGGACAGGGGTCTAACTATGGCTACACCTTC. As protein: CASSQVPGQGSNYGYTF.

J is TRBJ1-2 and V is TRBV6-1; TRBD1 aligns across 7 bases. Germline CDR1 reads MNHNS; CDR2 reads SASEGT. Trimming removed 3 bases from V and 5 bases from J; junction bases left unmatched: 9. CDR3 length equals 15 residues. CDR3 sequence: CASSDPVTGRYGYTF. The CDR3 DNA reads TGTGCCAGCAGTGACCCGGTGACAGGGAGATATGGCTACACCTTC.

The chain's CDR3 is CASIRDRSNQPQHF. The CDR3 region has the DNA TGTGCCAGCATTCGGGACAGAAGCAATCAGCCCCAGCATTTT. The chain recombines TRBV6-1 with TRBJ1-5; the match to TRBD1 covers 7 bases. CDR1 and CDR2 from the germline V gene are MNHNS and SASEGT. The CDR3 has 14 residues. J lost 1 base, V lost 7 bases, and 4 bases had no gene match.

The chain couples TRBV19 to TRBJ1-3, with D hard to call. V dropped 4 bases and J dropped 2 bases, with 9 bases sitting between them. The CDR3 spans 14 residues. The V gene's germline CDR1 is LNHDA and CDR2 SQIVND (reference sequence). The CDR3 sequence is CASSRVGTGNTIYF. In nucleotides, the CDR3 is TGTGCCAGTAGTAGGGTAGGGACTGGAAACACCATATATTTT. Complete variable domain (other parts from reference TRBV19 and TRBJ1-3): DGGITQSPKYLFRKEGQNVTLSCEQNLNHDAMYWYRQDPGQGLRLIYYSQIVNDFQKGDIAEGYSVSREKKESFPLTVTSAQKNPTAFYLCASSRVGTGNTIYFGEGSWLTVV.

The gene calls are TRBV6-6 and TRBJ2-2; D remains unclear. This CDR3 comprises 15 residues. V lost 4 bases and J 5 bases, leaving 14 bases between the germline ends. Per the germline V gene, CDR1 is MNHNY and CDR2 is SVGAGI (reference sequence). CDR3 region: CASSFRQGITGELFF. The CDR3, as DNA: TGTGCCAGCAGTTTCCGCCAAGGGATTACCGGGGAGCTGTTTTTT.

On this clone: This sample also contains other DNA sequences that code for the same CDR3. The genes are TRBV18 and TRBJ2-5; D not certain. V was cut by 6 bases and J by 2 bases, with 4 bases left in between. This CDR3 spans 11 amino acids. Germline V gene data show CDR1 as KGHSH and CDR2 as LQKENI. The CDR3: CASSPQETQYF. The CDR3 region has the DNA TGTGCCAGCTCTCCGCAAGAGACCCAGTACTTC. Full variable domain (missing parts from reference TRBV18 and TRBJ2-5): NAGVMQNPRHLVRRRGQEARLRCSPMKGHSHVYWYRQLPEEGLKFMVYLQKENIIDESGMPKERFSAEFPKEGPSILRIQQVVRGDSAAYFCASSPQETQYFGPGTRLLVL.

The V call is TRBV18, the J call TRBJ2-3; 10 positions agree with TRBD1. V lost 3 bases and J lost 1; bases outside the gene matches: 4. The CDR3 loop spans 16 amino acids. Germline V lookup: CDR1 KGHSH, CDR2 LQKENI. For the CDR3, the DNA is TGTGCCAGCTCACCGAGGACAGGGGGAGGCACAGATACGCAGTATTTT. This encodes CASSPRTGGGTDTQYF. Complete variable domain (other parts from reference TRBV18 and TRBJ2-3): NAGVMQNPRHLVRRRGQEARLRCSPMKGHSHVYWYRQLPEEGLKFMVYLQKENIIDESGMPKERFSAEFPKEGPSILRIQQVVRGDSAAYFCASSPRTGGGTDTQYFGPGTRLTVL.

CDR3 in amino acids: CASSVGGQGVVYEQYF. The CDR3 DNA sequence: TGTGCCAGCAGCGTAGGCGGACAGGGGGTGGTTTACGAGCAGTACTTC. V gene TRBV9 combines with J gene TRBJ2-7; 10 nucleotides match TRBD1. Germline loops: CDR1 SGDLS, CDR2 YYNGEE. V lost 0 bases to trimming and J lost 4 bases; unmatched junction nucleotides: 7. CDR3 length: 16 amino acids.

V is TRBV5-1 and J is TRBJ2-1, with 7 bases matching TRBD2. Trimming at V came to 4 bases and at J to 4 bases, leaving 14 bases not matched to a gene. The germline V gene has CDR1 SGHRS and CDR2 YFSETQ. CDR3 length: 17 amino acids. The CDR3 loop is CASSPGAGRTPYNEQFF. In nucleotides, the CDR3 is TGCGCCAGCAGCCCAGGAGCGGGACGAACCCCGTACAATGAGCAGTTCTTC.

Comments on this clone: This same CDR3 is encoded by further DNA sequences in the sample. The rearrangement uses TRBV5-1 and TRBJ1-1; the D is unclear. The CDR3 has 13 amino acids. Germline lookup yields CDR1 SGHRS and CDR2 YFSETQ. V shed 2 bases and J shed 0 bases, with 5 bases lying between them. The CDR3 protein is CASSLELNTEAFF. The CDR3 DNA reads TGCGCCAGCAGCTTAGAGTTGAACACTGAAGCTTTCTTT.

This rearrangement joins TRBV5-8 to TRBJ1-1; D is uncertain. The V gene's germline CDR1 is SGHTS and CDR2 YDEGEE. This CDR3 has 16 residues. V was trimmed by 7 bases and J by 3 bases, leaving 22 bases between them. As DNA, the CDR3 is TGTGCCAGCCCCTCTCTGCCGGAAAGGGTTGACACTGAAGCTTTCTTT. Translating gives CASPSLPERVDTEAFF.